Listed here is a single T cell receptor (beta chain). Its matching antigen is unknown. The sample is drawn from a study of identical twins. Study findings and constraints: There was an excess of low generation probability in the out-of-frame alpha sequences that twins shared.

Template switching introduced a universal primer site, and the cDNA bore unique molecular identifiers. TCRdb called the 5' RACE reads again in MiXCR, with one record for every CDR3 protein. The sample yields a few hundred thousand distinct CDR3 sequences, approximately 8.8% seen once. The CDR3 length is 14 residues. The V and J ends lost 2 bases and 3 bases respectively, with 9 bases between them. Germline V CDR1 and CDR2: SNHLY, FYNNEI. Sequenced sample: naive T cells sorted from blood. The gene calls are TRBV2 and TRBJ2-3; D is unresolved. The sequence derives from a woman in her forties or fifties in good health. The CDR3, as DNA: TGTGCCAGCAGTGAATTGGCAGGAACAGATACGCAGTATTTT. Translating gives CASSELAGTDTQYF.